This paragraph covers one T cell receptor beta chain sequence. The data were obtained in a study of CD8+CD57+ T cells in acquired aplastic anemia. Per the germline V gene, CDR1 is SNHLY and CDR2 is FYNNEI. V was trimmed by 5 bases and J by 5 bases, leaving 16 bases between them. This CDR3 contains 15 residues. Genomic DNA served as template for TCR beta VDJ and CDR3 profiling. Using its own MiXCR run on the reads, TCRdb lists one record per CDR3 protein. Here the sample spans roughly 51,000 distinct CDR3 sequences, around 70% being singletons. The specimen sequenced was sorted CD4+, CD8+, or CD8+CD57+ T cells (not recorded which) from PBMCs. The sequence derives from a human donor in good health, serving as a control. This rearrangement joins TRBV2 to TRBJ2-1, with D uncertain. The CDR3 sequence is CASSPLETAHNEQFF. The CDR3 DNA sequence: TGTGCCAGCAGTCCTCTAGAGACGGCACACAATGAGCAGTTCTTC.